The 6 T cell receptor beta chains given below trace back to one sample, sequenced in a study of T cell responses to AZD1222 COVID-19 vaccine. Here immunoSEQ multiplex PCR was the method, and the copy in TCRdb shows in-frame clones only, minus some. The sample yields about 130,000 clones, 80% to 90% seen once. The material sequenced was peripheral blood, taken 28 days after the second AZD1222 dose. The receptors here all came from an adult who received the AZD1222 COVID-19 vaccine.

This CDR3 reads CASSLYSLNTEAFF. The DNA for the CDR3 is TGTGCCAGCAGTTTATATTCTTTGAACACTGAAGCTTTCTTT. The chain couples TRBV27 to TRBJ1-1; D gene unclear. The CDR3 runs to 14 residues. CDR1 MNHEY and CDR2 SMNVEV come from the germline V gene (reference sequence). V was clipped by 1 base and J by 0 bases, with 6 bases between them.

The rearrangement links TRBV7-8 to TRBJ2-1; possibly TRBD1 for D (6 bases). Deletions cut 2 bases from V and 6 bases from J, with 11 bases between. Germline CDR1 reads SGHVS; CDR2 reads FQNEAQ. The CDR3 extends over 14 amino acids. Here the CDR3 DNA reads TGTGCCAGCAGCTTACGGGTCAGGGGCAATGAGCAGTTCTTC. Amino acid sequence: CASSLRVRGNEQFF.

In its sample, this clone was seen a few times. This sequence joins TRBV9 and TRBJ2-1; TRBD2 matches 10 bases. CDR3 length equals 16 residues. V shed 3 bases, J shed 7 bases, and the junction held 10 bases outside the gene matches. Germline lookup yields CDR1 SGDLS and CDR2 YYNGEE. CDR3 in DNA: TGTGCCAGCAGCGCCCCTAGCGGGAGTGCGGGGAATGAGCAGTTCTTC. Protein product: CASSAPSGSAGNEQFF.

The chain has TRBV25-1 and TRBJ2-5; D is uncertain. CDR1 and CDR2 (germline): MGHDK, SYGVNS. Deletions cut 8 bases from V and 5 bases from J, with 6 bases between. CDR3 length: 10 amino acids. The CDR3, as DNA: TGTGCCAGCCTGGGGGAGACCCAGTACTTC. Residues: CASLGETQYF. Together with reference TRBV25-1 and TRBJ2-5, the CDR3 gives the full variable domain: EADIYQTPRYLVIGTGKKITLECSQTMGHDKMYWYQQDPGMELHLIHYSYGVNSTEKGDLSSESTVSRIRTEHFPLTLESARPSHTSQYLCASLGETQYFGPGTRLLVL.

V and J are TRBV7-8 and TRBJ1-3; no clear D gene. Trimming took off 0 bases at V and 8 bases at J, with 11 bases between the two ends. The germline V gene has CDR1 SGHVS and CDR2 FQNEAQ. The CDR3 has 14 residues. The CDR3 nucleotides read TGTGCCAGCAGCTTAGCGCCGACAACGGACACCATATATTTT. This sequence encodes CASSLAPTTDTIYF.

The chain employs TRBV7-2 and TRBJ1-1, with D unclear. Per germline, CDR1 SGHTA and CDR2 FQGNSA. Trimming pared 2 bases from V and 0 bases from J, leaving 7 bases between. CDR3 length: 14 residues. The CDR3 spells CASSLNVVNTEAFF. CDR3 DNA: TGTGCCAGCAGCTTAAATGTCGTGAACACTGAAGCTTTCTTT.